Sample share makes the clone carrying this T cell receptor (beta chain) large. These data belong to a study of blood T cell repertoires in COVID-19. Whole-study context: Sample material is recorded as cDNA or gDNA derived from T cells, B-cell-depleted T cells, or PBMCs.

The CDR3 is 14 residues long. Germline CDR1 is SGHNT and CDR2 is YENEEA. V gave up 5 bases and J gave up 10 bases; unmatched junction bases: 10. Profiling relied on immunoSEQ multiplex PCR, and the TCRdb table lists in-frame clones only, not all of them. Of about 180,000 clones in the sample, 82% were seen once. Participants reported their clinical history, and cohort assignment relied on those reports. Among Cohort 3 donors, those recovered had two negative PCRs, clearance, or symptom resolution. The receptor comes from a man between 60 and 75 years old who had recovered from COVID-19. The material sequenced was PBMCs or T cells enriched from blood (not recorded which). This rearrangement joins TRBV11-3 to TRBJ2-1; 8 bases align to TRBD2. The chain's CDR3 is CASSPLAESREQFF. Written as DNA, the CDR3 is TGTGCCAGCAGCCCACTAGCGGAGAGCCGGGAGCAGTTCTTC.